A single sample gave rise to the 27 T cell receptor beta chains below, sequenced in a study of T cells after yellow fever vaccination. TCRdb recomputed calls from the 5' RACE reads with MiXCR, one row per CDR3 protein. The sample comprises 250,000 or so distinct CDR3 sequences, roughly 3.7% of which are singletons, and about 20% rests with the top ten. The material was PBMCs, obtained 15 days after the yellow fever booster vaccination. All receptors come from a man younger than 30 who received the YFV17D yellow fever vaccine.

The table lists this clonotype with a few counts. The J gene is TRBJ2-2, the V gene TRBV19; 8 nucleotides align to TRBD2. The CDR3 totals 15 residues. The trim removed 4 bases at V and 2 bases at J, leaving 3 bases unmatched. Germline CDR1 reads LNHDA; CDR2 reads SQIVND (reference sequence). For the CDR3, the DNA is TGTGCCAGTAGTACCGCGGGGGGAAACACCGGGGAGCTGTTTTTT. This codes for CASSTAGGNTGELFF.

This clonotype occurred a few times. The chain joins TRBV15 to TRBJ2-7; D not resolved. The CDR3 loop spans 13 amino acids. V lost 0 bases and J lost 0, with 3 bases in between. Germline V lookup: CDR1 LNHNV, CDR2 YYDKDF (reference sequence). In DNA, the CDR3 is TGTGCCACCAGCAGAGATGTCTCCTACGAGCAGTACTTC. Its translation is CATSRDVSYEQYF.

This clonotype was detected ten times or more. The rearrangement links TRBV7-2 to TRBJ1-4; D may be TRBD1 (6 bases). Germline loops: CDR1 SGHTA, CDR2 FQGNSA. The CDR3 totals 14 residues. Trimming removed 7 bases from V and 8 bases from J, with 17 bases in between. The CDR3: CASTLQGLGEKLFF. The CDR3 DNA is TGTGCCAGCACCCTTCAGGGGCTTGGGGAAAAACTGTTTTTT.

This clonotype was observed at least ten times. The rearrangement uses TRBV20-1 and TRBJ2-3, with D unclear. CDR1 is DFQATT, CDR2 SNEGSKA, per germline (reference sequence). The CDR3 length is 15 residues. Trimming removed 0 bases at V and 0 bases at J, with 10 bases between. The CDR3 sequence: CSARDGSASTDTQYF. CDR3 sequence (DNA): TGCAGTGCTAGAGATGGGTCAGCCAGCACAGATACGCAGTATTTT.

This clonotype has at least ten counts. Written as DNA, the CDR3 is TGTGCCATCAGTGAGTCGAACGGGGGGAGGGGCCCCTGGAGCAATCAGCCCCAGCATTTT. The encoded protein is CAISESNGGRGPWSNQPQHF. The chain recombines TRBV10-3 with TRBJ1-5, with D possibly matching TRBD1 (5 bases). The CDR3 loop spans 20 amino acids. The germline CDR1 and CDR2 sequences are ENHRY and SYGVKD. V shed 0 bases and J shed 1 base, with 22 bases lying between them.

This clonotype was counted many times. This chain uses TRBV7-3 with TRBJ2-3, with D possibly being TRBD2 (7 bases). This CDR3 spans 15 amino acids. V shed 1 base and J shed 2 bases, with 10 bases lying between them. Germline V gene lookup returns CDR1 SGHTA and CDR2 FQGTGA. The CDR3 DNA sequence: TGTGCCAGCAGCTTAAGTCGGGGGGCCACAGATACGCAGTATTTT. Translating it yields CASSLSRGATDTQYF. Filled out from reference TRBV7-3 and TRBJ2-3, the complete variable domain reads GAGVSQTPSNKVTEKGKYVELRCDPISGHTALYWYRQSLGQGPEFLIYFQGTGAADDSGLPNDRFFAVRPEGSVSTLKIQRTERGDSAVYLCASSLSRGATDTQYFGPGTRLTVL.

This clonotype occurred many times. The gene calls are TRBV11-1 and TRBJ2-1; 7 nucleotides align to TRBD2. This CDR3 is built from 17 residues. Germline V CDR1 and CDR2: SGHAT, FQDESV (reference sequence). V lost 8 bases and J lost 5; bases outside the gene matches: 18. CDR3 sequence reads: CASQEGGGAHSHNEQFF. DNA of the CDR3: TGTGCCAGCCAGGAGGGCGGGGGTGCACATTCTCACAATGAGCAGTTCTTC.

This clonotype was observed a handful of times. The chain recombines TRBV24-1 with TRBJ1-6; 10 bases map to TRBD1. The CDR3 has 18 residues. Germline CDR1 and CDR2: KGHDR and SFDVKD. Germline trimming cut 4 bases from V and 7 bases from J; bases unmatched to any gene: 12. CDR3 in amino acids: CATSEDPGQGVGNSPLHF. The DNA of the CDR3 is TGTGCCACCAGTGAGGACCCCGGACAGGGGGTGGGAAATTCACCCCTCCACTTT.

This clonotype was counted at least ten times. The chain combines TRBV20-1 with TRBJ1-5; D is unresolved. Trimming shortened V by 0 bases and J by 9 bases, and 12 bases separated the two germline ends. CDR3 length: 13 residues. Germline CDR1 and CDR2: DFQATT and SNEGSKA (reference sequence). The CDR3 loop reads CSARDVGRSPQHF. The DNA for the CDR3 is TGCAGTGCTAGAGATGTTGGGAGGTCGCCCCAGCATTTT.

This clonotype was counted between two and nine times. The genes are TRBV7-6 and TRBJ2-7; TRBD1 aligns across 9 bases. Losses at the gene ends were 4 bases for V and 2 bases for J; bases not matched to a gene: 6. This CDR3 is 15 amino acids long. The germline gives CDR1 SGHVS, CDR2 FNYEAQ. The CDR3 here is CASSSPGTGTYEQYF. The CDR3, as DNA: TGTGCCAGCAGCTCTCCTGGGACAGGGACCTACGAGCAGTACTTC.

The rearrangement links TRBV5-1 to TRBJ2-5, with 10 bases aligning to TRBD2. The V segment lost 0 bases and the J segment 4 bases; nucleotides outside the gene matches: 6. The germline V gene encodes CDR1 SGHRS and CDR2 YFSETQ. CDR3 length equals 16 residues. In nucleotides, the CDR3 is TGCGCCAGCAGCTTGGTACCAGCGGGGGGGGGAGAGACCCAGTACTTC. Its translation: CASSLVPAGGGETQYF.

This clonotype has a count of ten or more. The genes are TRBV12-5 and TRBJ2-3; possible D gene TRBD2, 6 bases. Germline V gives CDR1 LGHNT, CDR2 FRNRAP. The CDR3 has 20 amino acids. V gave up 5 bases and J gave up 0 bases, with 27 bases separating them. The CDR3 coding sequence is TGTGCTAGTGGTCCCGGGTTGGGACTTGTAACTGGTTCTAGCACAGATACGCAGTATTTT. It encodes CASGPGLGLVTGSSTDTQYF.

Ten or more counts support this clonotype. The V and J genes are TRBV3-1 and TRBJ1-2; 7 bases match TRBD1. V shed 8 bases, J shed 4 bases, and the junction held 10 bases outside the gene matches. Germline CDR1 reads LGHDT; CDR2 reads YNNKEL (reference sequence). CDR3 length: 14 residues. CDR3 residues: CASRVTGEGYGYTF. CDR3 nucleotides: TGTGCCAGCCGCGTCACAGGGGAGGGCTATGGCTACACCTTC.

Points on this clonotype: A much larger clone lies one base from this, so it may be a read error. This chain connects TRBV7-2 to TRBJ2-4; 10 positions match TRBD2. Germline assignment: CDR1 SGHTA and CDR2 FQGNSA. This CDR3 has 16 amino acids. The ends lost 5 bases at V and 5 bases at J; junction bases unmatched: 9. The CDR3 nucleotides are TGTGCCAGCAGCGCCAGCGGGGGGGCCGTGGAAAACATTCAGTACTTC. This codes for CASSASGGAVENIQYF.

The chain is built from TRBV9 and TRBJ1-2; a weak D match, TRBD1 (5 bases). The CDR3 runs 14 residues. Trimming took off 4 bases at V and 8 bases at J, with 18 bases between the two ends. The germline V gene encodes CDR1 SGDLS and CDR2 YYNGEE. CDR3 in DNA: TGTGCCAGCAGCCCCCCGTTCGGGACGAGCGGCTACACCTTC. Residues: CASSPPFGTSGYTF.

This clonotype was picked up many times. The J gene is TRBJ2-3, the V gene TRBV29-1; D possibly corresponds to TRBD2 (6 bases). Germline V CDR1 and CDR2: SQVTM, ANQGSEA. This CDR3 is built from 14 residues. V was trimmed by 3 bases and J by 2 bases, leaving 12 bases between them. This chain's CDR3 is CSVDAGRVTDTQYF. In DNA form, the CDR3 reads TGCAGCGTTGATGCGGGGCGGGTCACAGATACGCAGTATTTT.

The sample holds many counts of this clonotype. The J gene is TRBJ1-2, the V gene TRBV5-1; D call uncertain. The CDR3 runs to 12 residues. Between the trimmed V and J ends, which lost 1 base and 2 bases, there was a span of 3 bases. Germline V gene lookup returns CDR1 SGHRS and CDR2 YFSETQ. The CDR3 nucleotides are TGCGCCAGCAGCTTGACAAACTATGGCTACACCTTC. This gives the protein CASSLTNYGYTF.

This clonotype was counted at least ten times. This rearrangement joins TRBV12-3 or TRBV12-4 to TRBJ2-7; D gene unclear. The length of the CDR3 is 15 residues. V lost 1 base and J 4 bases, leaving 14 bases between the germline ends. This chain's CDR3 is CASSLGAQNNYEQYF. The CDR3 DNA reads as TGTGCCAGCAGTTTAGGTGCCCAGAACAATTACGAGCAGTACTTC.

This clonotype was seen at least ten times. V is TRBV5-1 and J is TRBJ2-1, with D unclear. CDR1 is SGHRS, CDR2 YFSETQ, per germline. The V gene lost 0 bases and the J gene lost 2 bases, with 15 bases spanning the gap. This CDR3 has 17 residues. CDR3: CASSLAVRHGAYNEQFF. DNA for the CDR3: TGCGCCAGCAGCTTGGCGGTTCGGCATGGGGCCTACAATGAGCAGTTCTTC.

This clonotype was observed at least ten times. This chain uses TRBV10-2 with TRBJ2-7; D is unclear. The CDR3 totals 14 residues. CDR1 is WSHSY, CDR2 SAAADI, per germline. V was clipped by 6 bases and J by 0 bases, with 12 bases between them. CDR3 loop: CASRRLTDSYEQYF. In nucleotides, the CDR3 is TGCGCCAGCAGGAGACTGACCGACTCCTACGAGCAGTACTTC.

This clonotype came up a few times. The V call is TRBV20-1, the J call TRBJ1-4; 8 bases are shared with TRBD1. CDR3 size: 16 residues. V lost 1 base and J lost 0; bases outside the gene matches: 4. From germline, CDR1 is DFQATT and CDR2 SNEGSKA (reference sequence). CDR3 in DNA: TGCAGTGCTAGAGGGCAGGGGGCTGCAACTAATGAAAAACTGTTTTTT. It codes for CSARGQGAATNEKLFF.

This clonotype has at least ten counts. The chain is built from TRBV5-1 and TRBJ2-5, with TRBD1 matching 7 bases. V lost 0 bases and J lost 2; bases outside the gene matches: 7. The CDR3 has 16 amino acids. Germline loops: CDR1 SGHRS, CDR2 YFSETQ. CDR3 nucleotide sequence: TGCGCCAGCAGCTTGGGTACCGGGACAGTTCAAGAGACCCAGTACTTC. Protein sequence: CASSLGTGTVQETQYF.

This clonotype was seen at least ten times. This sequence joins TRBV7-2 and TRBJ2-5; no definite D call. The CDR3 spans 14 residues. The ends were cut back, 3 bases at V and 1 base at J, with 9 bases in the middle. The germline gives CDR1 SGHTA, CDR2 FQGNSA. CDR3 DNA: TGTGCCAGCAGCTTCTCTGAGAGCCAAGAGACCCAGTACTTC. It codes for CASSFSESQETQYF.

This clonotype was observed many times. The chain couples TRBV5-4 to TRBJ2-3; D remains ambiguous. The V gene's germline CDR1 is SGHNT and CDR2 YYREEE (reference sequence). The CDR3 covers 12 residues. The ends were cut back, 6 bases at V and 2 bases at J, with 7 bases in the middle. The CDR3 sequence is CASKSSTDTQYF. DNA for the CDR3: TGTGCCAGCAAATCTTCCACAGATACGCAGTATTTT. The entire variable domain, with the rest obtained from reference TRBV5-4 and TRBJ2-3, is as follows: ETGVTQSPTHLIKTRGQQVTLRCSSQSGHNTVSWYQQALGQGPQFIFQYYREEENGRGNFPPRFSGLQFPNYSSELNVNALELDDSALYLCASKSSTDTQYFGPGTRLTVL.

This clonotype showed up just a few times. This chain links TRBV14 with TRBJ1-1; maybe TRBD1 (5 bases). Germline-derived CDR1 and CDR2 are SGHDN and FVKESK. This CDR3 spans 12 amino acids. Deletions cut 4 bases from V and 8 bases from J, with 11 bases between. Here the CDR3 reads CASSLRDREAFF. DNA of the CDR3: TGTGCCAGCAGCCTCCGAGACAGAGAAGCTTTCTTT.

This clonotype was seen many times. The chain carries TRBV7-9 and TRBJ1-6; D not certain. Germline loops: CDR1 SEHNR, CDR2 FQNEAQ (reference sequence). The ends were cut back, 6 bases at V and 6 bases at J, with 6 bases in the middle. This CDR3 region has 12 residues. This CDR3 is CASRRGNSPLHF. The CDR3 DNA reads TGTGCCAGCAGACGCGGTAATTCACCCCTCCACTTT.

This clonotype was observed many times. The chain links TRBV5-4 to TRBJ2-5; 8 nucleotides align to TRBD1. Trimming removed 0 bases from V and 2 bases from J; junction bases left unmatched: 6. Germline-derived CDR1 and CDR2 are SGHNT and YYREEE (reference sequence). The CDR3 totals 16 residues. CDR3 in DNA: TGTGCCAGCAGCTTGGAGGGGACAGGCGGGCAAGAGACCCAGTACTTC. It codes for CASSLEGTGGQETQYF.